This TCR beta chain was found in a study of T cell responses to AZD1222 COVID-19 vaccine. Across the study: Second-dose intervals near 4 or 12 weeks were combined. Findings and limits, study-wide: Vaccination with two AZD1222 doses was followed by a rise in Spike-specific TCR breadth and depth.

The protocol was immunoSEQ multiplex PCR, while the TCRdb copy is restricted to in-frame clones and leaves out a portion. The sample records 100,000 to 110,000 clones, around 90% being singletons. This clone appeared a single time. What it binds is not known. The length of the CDR3 is 15 residues. J was trimmed by 3 bases and V by 2 bases; bases with no gene match: 6. The germline V gene has CDR1 SNHLY and CDR2 FYNNEI. The material was peripheral blood, obtained on day 0 of AZD1222 vaccination. V and J are TRBV2 and TRBJ1-1; 7 bases are a match to TRBD1. This clonotype was obtained from an adult in good health. Here the CDR3 reads CASSEFGTAHTEAFF. CDR3 DNA sequence: TGTGCCAGCAGTGAATTTGGGACAGCTCACACTGAAGCTTTCTTT.